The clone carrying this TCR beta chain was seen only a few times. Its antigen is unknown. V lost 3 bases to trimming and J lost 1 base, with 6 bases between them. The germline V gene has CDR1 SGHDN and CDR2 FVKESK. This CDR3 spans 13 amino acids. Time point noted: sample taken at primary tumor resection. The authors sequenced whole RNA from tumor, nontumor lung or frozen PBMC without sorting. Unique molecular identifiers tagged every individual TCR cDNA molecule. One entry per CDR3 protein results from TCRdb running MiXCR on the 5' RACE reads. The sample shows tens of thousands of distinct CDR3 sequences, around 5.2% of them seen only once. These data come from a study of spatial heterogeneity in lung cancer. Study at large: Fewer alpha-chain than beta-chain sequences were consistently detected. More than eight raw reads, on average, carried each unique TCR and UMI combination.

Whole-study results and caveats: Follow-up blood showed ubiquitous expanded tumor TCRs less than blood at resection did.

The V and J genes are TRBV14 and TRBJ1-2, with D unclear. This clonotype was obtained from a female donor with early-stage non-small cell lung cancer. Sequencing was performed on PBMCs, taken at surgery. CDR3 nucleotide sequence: TGTGCCAGCAGCCAGGAGCTTAACTATGGCTACACCTTC. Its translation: CASSQELNYGYTF.